Detailed here is one T cell receptor beta chain. One junction end disagrees with the germline gene, perhaps due to a read error. CDR3 length equals 14 residues. Germline loops: CDR1 MDHEN, CDR2 SYDVKM. Only in-frame clones appear in the TCRdb table, and some are missing; sequencing was by immunoSEQ multiplex PCR. The sample lists some 330,000 clones, around nine tenths seen once, with roughly 4% in the top ten. The data are from a study of blood T cell repertoires in COVID-19. Study in general: COVID-19 samples collected from the United States, Italy and Spain covered acute and convalescent phases. From T cells, B-cell-depleted T cells, or PBMCs came the material, which was cDNA or gDNA.

This clonotype originated in a woman aged 45 to 65 with active or convalescent COVID-19. This chain links TRBV28 with TRBJ1-2; TRBD1 matches at 7 bases. What was sequenced was peripheral blood. CDR3: CASVFSGTVYDYTF. The CDR3 DNA is TGTGCCAGCGTCTTCTCCGGGACAGTCTATGACTACACCTTC.